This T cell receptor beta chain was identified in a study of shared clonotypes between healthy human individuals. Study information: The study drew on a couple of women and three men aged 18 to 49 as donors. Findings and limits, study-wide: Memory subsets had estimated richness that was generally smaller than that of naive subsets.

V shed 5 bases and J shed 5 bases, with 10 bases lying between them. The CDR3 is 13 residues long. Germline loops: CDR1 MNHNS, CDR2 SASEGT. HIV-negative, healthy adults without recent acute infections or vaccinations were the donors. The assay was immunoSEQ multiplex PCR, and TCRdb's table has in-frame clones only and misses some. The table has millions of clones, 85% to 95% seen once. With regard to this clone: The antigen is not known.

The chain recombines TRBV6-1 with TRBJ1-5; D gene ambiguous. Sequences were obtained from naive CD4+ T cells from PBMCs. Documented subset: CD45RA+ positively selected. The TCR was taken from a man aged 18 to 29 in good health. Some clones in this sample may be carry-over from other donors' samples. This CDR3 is CASSRSWDQPQHF. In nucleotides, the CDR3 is TGTGCCAGCAGTCGTAGTTGGGATCAGCCCCAGCATTTT.